The 31 T cell receptor beta chains reported below all come from one sample, sequenced in a study of response to subunit inactivated influenza vaccine. TCRdb re-called the RT-PCR reads through MiXCR, storing one row per CDR3 protein. The sample holds 490,000 or so distinct CDR3 sequences, 7.6% seen once. Sequencing was performed on PBMCs from blood, taken less than 25 months after vaccination. These receptors were taken from a man aged 45 to 75 who received an inactivated influenza vaccine.

This clonotype was seen ten or more times. DNA for the CDR3: TGTGCCAGCAGTCGGAGCGCGAGGGGCTCCTATAATTCACCCCTCCACTTT. Translating it yields CASSRSARGSYNSPLHF. The genes are TRBV27 and TRBJ1-6; D may be TRBD1 (5 bases). V lost 5 bases and J 0 bases, leaving 14 bases between the germline ends. This CDR3 is built from 17 residues. The germline V gene encodes CDR1 MNHEY and CDR2 SMNVEV (reference sequence).

There are a few counts of this clonotype. The V and J genes are TRBV28 and TRBJ1-6; maybe TRBD1 (6 bases). V was clipped by 6 bases and J by 9 bases, with 18 bases between them. Germline V gene lookup returns CDR1 MDHEN and CDR2 SYDVKM. The CDR3 consists of 15 residues. CDR3 region: CASRDGTSLASPLHF. The CDR3 DNA reads as TGTGCCAGCAGAGACGGGACATCCTTGGCTTCACCCCTCCACTTT.

Note on this clonotype: Since a much larger clone is just one base distant, this may be a read error. The J gene is TRBJ2-7, the V gene TRBV6-2 or TRBV6-3; D remains unclear. CDR1 is MNHEY and CDR2 is SVGEGT in the germline V gene. The CDR3 length is 14 residues. The CDR3 is CASSDSGLRNEQYF. The CDR3 DNA reads TGTGCCAGCAGTGACTCCGGCCTACGGAACGAGCAGTACTTC.

CDR3 region: CASSPQTGVVETQYF. CDR3 sequence (DNA): TGTGCCAGCAGCCCCCAGACAGGGGTGGTGGAGACCCAGTACTTC. The chain recombines TRBV5-5 with TRBJ2-5; 8 bases are a match to TRBD1. CDR3 length equals 15 residues. CDR1 and CDR2 from the germline V gene are SGHKS and YYEKEE (reference sequence). V was pared by 4 bases and J by 5 bases, with 10 bases of the junction left unmatched.

This chain joins TRBV7-2 and TRBJ2-3; D is unclear. Trimming took off 2 bases at V and 0 bases at J, with 9 bases between the two ends. The CDR3 extends over 15 amino acids. The germline V gene has CDR1 SGHTA and CDR2 FQGNSA. CDR3 region: CASSLSARSTDTQYF. CDR3 in DNA: TGTGCCAGCAGCTTATCCGCGCGAAGCACAGATACGCAGTATTTT.

This clonotype was seen repeatedly, ten times or more. This rearrangement joins TRBV7-2 to TRBJ2-2; D possibly matches TRBD1 or TRBD2 (5 bases each). V was pared by 5 bases and J by 5 bases, with 12 bases between. Per germline, CDR1 SGHTA and CDR2 FQGNSA. The CDR3 runs to 14 residues. The CDR3 sequence: CASSPWGRTGELFF. The CDR3 region has the DNA TGTGCCAGCAGCCCGTGGGGGAGAACCGGGGAGCTGTTTTTT. Using reference TRBV7-2 and TRBJ2-2 for the parts outside the CDR3, the full variable domain is GAGVSQSPSNKVTEKGKDVELRCDPISGHTALYWYRQSLGQGLEFLIYFQGNSAPDKSGLPSDRFSAERTGGSVSTLTIQRTQQEDSAVYLCASSPWGRTGELFFGEGSRLTVL.

A few counts support this clonotype. The chain combines TRBV4-3 with TRBJ2-1; 10 bases match TRBD2. The CDR3 has 16 amino acids. Germline CDR1 is LGHNA and CDR2 is YSLEER. J lost 4 bases, V lost 3 bases, and 6 bases had no gene match. The CDR3 DNA reads TGCGCCAGCAGCCAGTCGTGGACTAGCGGTTACAATGAGCAGTTCTTC. This translates into CASSQSWTSGYNEQFF.

V gene TRBV29-1 combines with J gene TRBJ1-1; the D gene is possibly TRBD1 (5 bases). CDR1 and CDR2 from the germline V gene are SQVTM and ANQGSEA. The V gene lost 0 bases and the J gene lost 6 bases, with 11 bases spanning the gap. The CDR3 spans 13 residues. The CDR3 bases are TGCAGCGTTGAAGATCATCAGGGTGCTGAAGCTTTCTTT. The encoded protein is CSVEDHQGAEAFF.

The rearrangement uses TRBV29-1 and TRBJ1-3; D is undetermined. V lost 1 base and J 1 base, leaving 11 bases between the germline ends. This CDR3 is built from 15 residues. Germline CDR1 and CDR2: SQVTM and ANQGSEA. Here the CDR3 reads CSVEGLGRSGNTIYF. The CDR3 bases are TGCAGCGTTGAAGGTCTGGGGAGGTCTGGAAACACCATATATTTT. Together with reference TRBV29-1 and TRBJ1-3, the CDR3 gives the full variable domain: SAVISQKPSRDICQRGTSLTIQCQVDSQVTMMFWYRQQPGQSLTLIATANQGSEATYESGFVIDKFPISRPNLTFSTLTVSNMSPEDSSIYLCSVEGLGRSGNTIYFGEGSWLTVV.

This clonotype was seen at least ten times. V and J are TRBV14 and TRBJ2-1; tentative D call: TRBD2 (5 bases). The CDR3 has 15 amino acids. In germline, CDR1 is SGHDN, CDR2 FVKESK. V was shortened by 4 bases and J by 8 bases, with 18 bases between the two germline ends. CDR3 in DNA: TGTGCCAGCAGCCGAGTAAGGACTCCAACGGATGAGCAGTTCTTC. Translating gives CASSRVRTPTDEQFF.

This clonotype was seen repeatedly, ten times or more. The chain couples TRBV6-1 to TRBJ1-4; TRBD1 agrees at 7 bases. With V trimmed by 6 bases and J by 2 bases, 3 bases remained unmatched. The CDR3 length is 14 residues. Germline CDR1 is MNHNS and CDR2 is SASEGT. The CDR3 region is CASRPTGTNEKLFF. In DNA form, the CDR3 reads TGTGCCAGCAGGCCGACAGGGACTAATGAAAAACTGTTTTTT.

This clonotype was detected only a few times. The rearrangement uses TRBV20-1 and TRBJ2-7, with D hard to call. The CDR3 length is 13 residues. Trimming shortened V by 4 bases and J by 0 bases, and 10 bases separated the two germline ends. Germline V gene sequence: CDR1 DFQATT, CDR2 SNEGSKA (reference sequence). CDR3 residues: CSAMVALSYEQYF. The CDR3 DNA is TGCAGTGCTATGGTTGCACTCTCCTACGAGCAGTACTTC.

The gene calls are TRBV7-2 and TRBJ1-2; 7 bases line up with TRBD1. CDR3 length: 15 residues. Germline CDR1 reads SGHTA; CDR2 reads FQGNSA. V shed 5 bases and J 4 bases; nucleotides not matched to a gene: 10. The CDR3 sequence: CASSAGQAISYGYTF. As DNA, the CDR3 is TGTGCCAGCAGCGCTGGACAGGCGATTAGCTATGGCTACACCTTC.

This chain links TRBV28 with TRBJ1-6; possible D gene TRBD1, 6 bases. The V and J ends lost 8 bases and 2 bases respectively, with 13 bases between them. The CDR3 is 15 residues long. Germline-derived CDR1 and CDR2 are MDHEN and SYDVKM. The CDR3: CASFGGATYNSPLHF. CDR3 nucleotide sequence: TGTGCCAGCTTTGGGGGGGCGACCTATAATTCACCCCTCCACTTT.

This clonotype was picked up many times. This chain connects TRBV7-8 to TRBJ2-4, with D possibly being TRBD1 or TRBD2 (5 bases each). Trimming cost V 3 bases and J 13 bases, with 16 bases left between them. The CDR3 spans 13 residues. Per the germline V gene, CDR1 is SGHVS and CDR2 is FQNEAQ. In nucleotides, the CDR3 is TGTGCCAGCAGCTTTTACCGGGACGCCGAACAGTACTTC. Its translation is CASSFYRDAEQYF.

This clonotype was observed a few times. The V call is TRBV11-1, the J call TRBJ2-7; 8 positions agree with TRBD2. The length of the CDR3 is 19 residues. The germline gives CDR1 SGHAT, CDR2 FQDESV (reference sequence). V was clipped by 2 bases and J by 3 bases; unmatched bases: 18. The CDR3 loop is CASSLRRGGPTPPLYEQYF. The DNA of the CDR3 is TGTGCCAGCAGCTTAAGACGGGGGGGCCCGACTCCGCCCCTCTACGAGCAGTACTTC.

The gene calls are TRBV3-1 and TRBJ1-2, with D maybe TRBD1 (6 bases). The V gene lost 4 bases and the J gene lost 3 bases, with 12 bases spanning the gap. The CDR3 runs 14 residues. CDR1 is LGHDT, CDR2 YNNKEL, per germline (reference sequence). In nucleotides, the CDR3 is TGTGCCAGCAGCCTATCAGACAGGTACTATGGCTACACCTTC. Translating gives CASSLSDRYYGYTF.

This clonotype was seen repeatedly, ten times or more. The chain joins TRBV12-3 or TRBV12-4 to TRBJ2-1, with 8 positions matching TRBD2. CDR3 length: 15 amino acids. V lost 5 bases, J lost 4 bases, and 7 bases stayed unmatched. Here the CDR3 DNA reads TGTGCCAGCAGTCCGGGACTAGGGACTTACAATGAGCAGTTCTTC. Amino acid sequence: CASSPGLGTYNEQFF.

The chain is built from TRBV20-1 and TRBJ2-5; 7 bases align to TRBD2. Germline CDR1 and CDR2: DFQATT and SNEGSKA (reference sequence). V gave up 6 bases and J gave up 2 bases; unmatched junction bases: 9. The CDR3 length is 14 residues. The CDR3 protein is CSAANRGDQETQYF. The CDR3 DNA reads as TGCAGTGCCGCCAACCGGGGGGATCAAGAGACCCAGTACTTC.

This clonotype was seen more than once but under ten times. The CDR3: CASIQGTDTQYF. The CDR3 nucleotides read TGTGCCAGCATTCAGGGAACAGATACGCAGTATTTT. The chain links TRBV12-3 or TRBV12-4 to TRBJ2-3; possibly TRBD1 for D (5 bases). V lost 7 bases to trimming and J lost 3 bases, with 8 bases between them. The CDR3 contains 12 residues.

This clonotype occurred a few times. The chain employs TRBV10-3 and TRBJ2-1, with D possibly called TRBD1 or TRBD2 (5 bases each). The CDR3 runs to 15 residues. Germline CDR1 is ENHRY and CDR2 is SYGVKD. The germline V and J ends were trimmed by 2 bases and 7 bases, with 15 bases remaining between them. The CDR3 DNA sequence: TGTGCCATCAGTGAGAATTTGGGGACCGGGAATGAGCAGTTCTTC. Its protein product is CAISENLGTGNEQFF.

In this sample, this clonotype turned up a few times. The genes are TRBV6-5 and TRBJ1-6, with TRBD1 matching over 8 bases. Germline loops: CDR1 MNHEY, CDR2 SVGAGI. This CDR3 spans 17 amino acids. With 4 bases clipped from V and 8 bases from J, the junction kept 13 bases outside the gene matches. CDR3 sequence reads: CASSLLNADRGDSPLHF. CDR3 nucleotides: TGTGCCAGCAGTTTACTGAACGCCGACAGGGGCGATTCACCCCTCCACTTT.

This clonotype was detected ten times or more. The V call is TRBV6-5, the J call TRBJ2-3; D may match TRBD1 or TRBD2 (6 bases each). Trimming pared 4 bases from V and 3 bases from J, leaving 11 bases between. Germline V gene lookup returns CDR1 MNHEY and CDR2 SVGAGI. CDR3 length: 14 residues. CDR3 coding DNA: TGTGCCAGCAGTTGGAGGGGGGAAACAGATACGCAGTATTTT. It is translated as CASSWRGETDTQYF.

The rearrangement links TRBV20-1 to TRBJ2-3; possibly TRBD2 for D (6 bases). The V and J ends lost 0 bases and 1 base respectively, with 17 bases between them. CDR3 length equals 17 residues. Germline CDR1 DFQATT, CDR2 SNEGSKA (reference sequence). CDR3 coding DNA: TGCAGTGCTAGAGATCTTTTAGGAGTAGCGGGCACAGATACGCAGTATTTT. Its translation is CSARDLLGVAGTDTQYF.

This clonotype was detected only a few times. The gene calls are TRBV12-3 or TRBV12-4 and TRBJ1-1; possibly TRBD1 for D (5 bases). V lost 6 bases and J 5 bases, leaving 19 bases between the germline ends. CDR3 length: 15 residues. Here the CDR3 reads CASSLSLGRVTEAFF. As DNA, the CDR3 is TGTGCCAGCAGCCTCAGTCTGGGACGCGTGACTGAAGCTTTCTTT.

This clonotype has more than one count but fewer than ten. This chain's CDR3 is CASSPDITETQYF. In DNA, the CDR3 is TGTGCCAGCAGCCCGGACATAACCGAGACCCAGTACTTC. The chain carries TRBV7-2 and TRBJ2-5; weak D call: TRBD1 (5 bases). Between the trimmed V and J ends, which lost 5 bases and 5 bases, there was a span of 12 bases. CDR3 size: 13 residues. Germline assignment: CDR1 SGHTA and CDR2 FQGNSA.

This rearrangement joins TRBV13 to TRBJ1-4, with a tentative D call TRBD1 (5 bases). The germline CDR1 and CDR2 sequences are PRHDT and FYEKMQ (reference sequence). The CDR3 totals 14 residues. V lost 2 bases to trimming and J lost 8 bases, with 12 bases between them. The CDR3 bases are TGTGCCAGCAGCTTAACGGGGGAGAGCGAAAAACTGTTTTTT. Residues: CASSLTGESEKLFF. The whole variable domain, filled in from reference TRBV13 and TRBJ1-4, reads AAGVIQSPRHLIKEKRETATLKCYPIPRHDTVYWYQQGPGQDPQFLISFYEKMQSDKGSIPDRFSAQQFSDYHSELNMSSLELGDSALYFCASSLTGESEKLFFGSGTQLSVL.

On this clonotype itself: This sequence may be a read error, since a much larger clone differs from it by one base. The DNA of the CDR3 is TGTGCCAGCAGCCTGACTAGCCGCTCCTACGAGCAGTACTTC. This gives the protein CASSLTSRSYEQYF. The genes are TRBV3-1 and TRBJ2-7; 7 bases are a match to TRBD2. This CDR3 is built from 14 residues. Germline V gives CDR1 LGHDT, CDR2 YNNKEL (reference sequence). V lost 4 bases and J lost 0; bases outside the gene matches: 3.

This clonotype was observed a few times. The rearrangement links TRBV6-1 to TRBJ2-2; D might be TRBD1 (6 bases). This CDR3 has 14 residues. The germline gives CDR1 MNHNS, CDR2 SASEGT. V gave up 6 bases and J gave up 6 bases, with 14 bases separating them. The DNA for the CDR3 is TGTGCCAGCAGCCGCAGACAGGCGGCCGGGGAGCTGTTTTTT. It specifies CASSRRQAAGELFF.

The chain is built from TRBV12-3 or TRBV12-4 and TRBJ1-4, with a weak D call TRBD1 (6 bases). The CDR3 covers 14 residues. The V and J ends lost 5 bases and 6 bases respectively, with 13 bases between them. CDR3 sequence: CASSVGPGDEKLFF. The CDR3, as DNA: TGTGCCAGCAGTGTTGGGCCAGGGGATGAAAAACTGTTTTTT.

In its sample, this clonotype was seen many times. V and J are TRBV7-2 and TRBJ2-1; TRBD1 aligns across 9 bases. Germline V gene sequence: CDR1 SGHTA, CDR2 FQGNSA. CDR3 length: 15 amino acids. The J segment lost 7 bases and the V segment lost 5 bases, leaving 9 bases of the junction unmatched. The CDR3 loop reads CASSPGQGRGNEQFF. The CDR3, as DNA: TGTGCCAGCAGCCCGGGACAGGGCCGGGGAAATGAGCAGTTCTTC. Full variable domain (outside the CDR3, taken from reference TRBV7-2 and TRBJ2-1): GAGVSQSPSNKVTEKGKDVELRCDPISGHTALYWYRQSLGQGLEFLIYFQGNSAPDKSGLPSDRFSAERTGGSVSTLTIQRTQQEDSAVYLCASSPGQGRGNEQFFGPGTRLTVL.